Reported below is one T cell receptor beta chain. What it binds is unknown. Primers: 60 Vbeta forward and 13 Jbeta reverse. Measured with immunoSEQ multiplex PCR; TCRdb has only the in-frame clones, and not every one. The repertoire has roughly 160,000 clones, about 80% of them found once; the top ten carry 1%. This specimen comes from a study of cytomegalovirus exposure and HLA in healthy donors. Study-wide background: Earlier, 110 million or so unique TCR beta sequences were recovered from about 200 million T cells by an analysis. Of all 360 or so donors who were genotyped, around 79% belonged to the Caucasian-associated ancestry cluster. Whole-study findings and limits: When a later analysis was performed, an Asian-associated ancestry cluster reportedly had fewer N-insertions than the roughly 700-donor mean.

Unmatched junction bases numbered 8, after V lost 3 bases and J lost 4 bases. CDR3 size: 16 residues. CDR1 and CDR2 from the germline V gene are SGHTA and FQGTGA. The sequencing input was PBMCs. This chain links TRBV7-3 with TRBJ2-3; 9 bases align to TRBD2. This TCR came from a woman in her 50s in good health and CMV-seropositive. CDR3 in DNA: TGTGCCAGCAGCTTGGAAGCGGGGGGAGGCGCAGATACGCAGTATTTT. This codes for CASSLEAGGGADTQYF.